These T cell receptor beta chains were read from a single sample in a study of blood T cell repertoires in COVID-19. TCRdb keeps only in-frame clones here, not all; method: immunoSEQ multiplex PCR. Seen here are 30,000 to 40,000 clones, approximately 95% observed once, and the top ten hold about 0.99%. Sequenced sample: peripheral blood. Receptors originate from a male donor with active COVID-19. Each CDR3 is given with its conserved first and last residue. A D gene is named only where the DNA matches it firmly. Expanded clones get a size class; other rows say once, few or many, or leave the size out.

.	TRBJ2-3	.	TRBV18	TGTGCCAGCTCACGACTAAGCACAGATACGCAGTATTTT	CASSRLSTDTQYF
few	TRBJ2-5	TRBD2	TRBV7-6	TGTGCCAGCAGCTTAGGGACTAGCGGGGGCCAAGAGACCCAGTACTTC	CASSLGTSGGQETQYF
.	TRBJ2-7	TRBD1	TRBV6-2/TRBV6-3	TGTGCCAGCAGCCGCGACAGGGGAGTCTACGAGCAGTACTTC	CASSRDRGVYEQYF
once	TRBJ1-3	.	TRBV7-9	TGTGCCAGCAGCTCAAATACACAGTACTGGGAGTCTGGAAACACCATATATTTT	CASSSNTQYWESGNTIYF
.	TRBJ2-1	.	TRBV5-4	TGTGCCAGCAGCTTGGTCTTGGGGAGCTCCTACAATGAGCAGTTCTTC	CASSLVLGSSYNEQFF
.	TRBJ2-7	TRBD2	TRBV4-1	TGCGCCAGCAGCCAAGAGTTTGGGGGGGACTCCTACGAGCAGTACTTC	CASSQEFGGDSYEQYF
.	TRBJ1-2	.	TRBV4-1	TGCGCCAGCAGCCACCGGACCTTCAGGGGCCCGAACTATGGCTACACCTTC	CASSHRTFRGPNYGYTF
.	TRBJ1-2	.	TRBV5-5	TGTGCCAGCAGCTTGTTACCTGCGGGCTTCTATGGCTACACCTTC	CASSLLPAGFYGYTF
.	TRBJ1-1	.	TRBV19	TGTGCCAGTAGTCCACTCCAGGGAAATGAAGCTTTCTTT	CASSPLQGNEAFF
.	TRBJ2-1	TRBD2	TRBV4-2	TGTGCCAGCAGCCAATCTTCTAGCGGGGGGTACAATGAGCAGTTCTTC	CASSQSSSGGYNEQFF
.	TRBJ1-5	.	TRBV5-6	TGTGCCAGCAGCTTGGGGGTTCCAGGAAGGAAGCCCCAGCATTTT	CASSLGVPGRKPQHF
.	TRBJ2-5	TRBD1	TRBV6-5	TGTGCCAGCAGTTTCAGTCAGGGGGCCTGGGAGACCCAGTACTTC	CASSFSQGAWETQYF
.	TRBJ1-6	.	TRBV7-2	TGTGCCAGCAGCTTAGGTCAGGTCTCACCCCTCCACTTT	CASSLGQVSPLHF
once	TRBJ2-1	TRBD1	TRBV5-1	TGCGCCAGCGAGGGGACAGGGTCCTACAATGAGCAGTTCTTC	CASEGTGSYNEQFF
.	TRBJ1-1	TRBD1	TRBV12-3/TRBV12-4	TGTGCCAGCAGTTTCAACAGGGGGCTCGCAGCTTTCTTT	CASSFNRGLAAFF
.	TRBJ2-7	.	TRBV20-1	TGCAGTGCTAGTTTCGGGATAGCATACTCCTACGAGCAGTACTTC	CSASFGIAYSYEQYF
.	TRBJ1-6	.	TRBV2	TGTGCCAGCAGTGACCCCGCAGCCTATAATTCACCCCTCCACTTT	CASSDPAAYNSPLHF
.	TRBJ2-1	.	TRBV6-5	TGTGCCAGCAGTTACTCAACACTAGACAATGAGCAGTTCTTC	CASSYSTLDNEQFF
.	TRBJ1-2	TRBD1	TRBV27	TGTGCCAGCAGTACCGGGACAGAGTATGGCTACACCTTC	CASSTGTEYGYTF
.	TRBJ2-3	.	TRBV5-1	TGCGCCAGCAGCTCAACTACAGATACGCAGTATTTT	CASSSTTDTQYF
.	TRBJ2-2	.	TRBV7-2	TGTGCCAGCAGCAAGAGGAACACCGGGGAGCTGTTTTTT	CASSKRNTGELFF
.	TRBJ1-2	TRBD1	TRBV5-5	TGTGCCAGCAGCTTAGGGACAGCCCTATATGGCTACACCTTC	CASSLGTALYGYTF